This T cell receptor (beta chain) was retrieved from a study of cytomegalovirus exposure and HLA in healthy donors. CDR3 length: 12 amino acids. Germline CDR1 and CDR2: LNHDA and SQIVND (reference sequence). Trimming removed 5 bases from V and 9 bases from J, with 11 bases in between. Assay: immunoSEQ multiplex PCR; the TCRdb copy retains only in-frame clones and omits some. The sample holds more than 95,000 clones, about nine tenths seen once. V is TRBV19 and J is TRBJ2-1, with a tentative D call TRBD2 (5 bases). The receptor comes from a man aged 18 to 30 in good health and CMV-seronegative. Sequences were obtained from PBMCs. The CDR3 region has the DNA TGTGCCAGTAGTTCTAGCCTCCCTGAGCAGTTCTTC. Amino acid sequence: CASSSSLPEQFF.